This T cell receptor (beta chain) was observed in a study of T cell responses to AZD1222 COVID-19 vaccine. Study results and caveats: Unmutated variant regions reportedly attract nearly half of all spike-specific TCRs.

In regard to this clone: Its specificity is not known.

Profiling relied on immunoSEQ multiplex PCR, and the TCRdb table lists in-frame clones only, not all of them. The data show 100,000 to 150,000 clones, over 75% seen once. Looked up from germline, CDR1 is MNHNS and CDR2 is SASEGT. CDR3 length: 14 amino acids. Trimming removed 2 bases from V and 4 bases from J, with 8 bases in between. The chain combines TRBV6-1 with TRBJ2-2; the D gene is possibly TRBD1 (6 bases). The sequences come from peripheral blood, collected on day 0 of AZD1222 vaccination. This sequence was found in an adult in good health. The CDR3 reads CASSETGRTGELFF. CDR3 DNA sequence: TGTGCCAGCAGTGAAACAGGGCGCACCGGGGAGCTGTTTTTT.